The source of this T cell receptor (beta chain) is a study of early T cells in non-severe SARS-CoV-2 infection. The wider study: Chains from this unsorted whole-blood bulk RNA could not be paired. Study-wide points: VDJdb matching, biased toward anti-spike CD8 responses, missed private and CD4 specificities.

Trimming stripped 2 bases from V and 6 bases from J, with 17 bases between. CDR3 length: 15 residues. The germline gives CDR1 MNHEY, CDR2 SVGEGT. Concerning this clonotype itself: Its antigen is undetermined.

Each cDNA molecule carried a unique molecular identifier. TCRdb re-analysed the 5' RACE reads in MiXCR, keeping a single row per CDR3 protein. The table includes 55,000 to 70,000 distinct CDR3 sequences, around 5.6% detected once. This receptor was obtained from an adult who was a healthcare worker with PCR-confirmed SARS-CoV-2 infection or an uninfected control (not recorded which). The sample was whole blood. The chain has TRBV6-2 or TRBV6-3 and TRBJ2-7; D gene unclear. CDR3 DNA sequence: TGTGCCAGCAGTTACCCGACGGGTGGAATGCCCGAGCAGTACTTC. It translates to CASSYPTGGMPEQYF.